This TCR beta chain appears in the sequencing data of a study of early T cells in non-severe SARS-CoV-2 infection. V lost 5 bases, J lost 7 bases, and 14 bases lay in between. This CDR3 contains 14 residues. The germline gives CDR1 SGHAT, CDR2 FQNNGV. Via MiXCR, TCRdb re-called the 5' RACE reads, giving one row per CDR3 protein. The sample comprises about 60,000 distinct CDR3 sequences, about an eighth of which are singletons, and roughly 3.4% rests with the top ten. The chain is built from TRBV11-2 and TRBJ2-2, with a tentative D call TRBD2 (5 bases). The specimen sequenced was whole blood. This receptor was taken from an adult who was a healthcare worker with PCR-confirmed SARS-CoV-2 infection or an uninfected control (not recorded which). The CDR3 coding sequence is TGTGCCAGCAGCGCCAGTCGGGGTAACGGGGAGCTGTTTTTT. It translates to CASSASRGNGELFF.